This T cell receptor (beta chain) was retrieved from a study of CD8 T cells in ankylosing spondylitis. This clonotype showed up just a few times. The target antigen is unknown. The CDR3 is 15 amino acids. Germline CDR1 SGHTA, CDR2 FQGNSA. Unmatched junction bases numbered 4, after V lost 4 bases and J lost 4 bases. Broader study findings: A TCR beta motif made of eight highly homologous variants seemed typical of ankylosing spondylitis blood. Both synovial fluid and blood in reactive arthritis had previously been reported to carry some motif variants.

MiXCR was run by TCRdb on the 5' RACE reads, yielding one entry per CDR3 protein. Found here are tens of thousands of distinct CDR3 sequences, around 17% of them singletons; the top ten hold around 28%. The rearrangement joins TRBV7-2 to TRBJ2-3; 11 nucleotides line up with TRBD2. Sequenced sample: blood. This TCR derives from a male donor with ankylosing spondylitis or in good health (not recorded which). This chain's CDR3 is CASSYLAGGPDTQYF. CDR3 DNA sequence: TGTGCCAGCAGCTATTTAGCGGGGGGGCCAGATACGCAGTATTTT. The variable domain in full, completed from reference TRBV7-2 and TRBJ2-3, reads GAGVSQSPSNKVTEKGKDVELRCDPISGHTALYWYRQSLGQGLEFLIYFQGNSAPDKSGLPSDRFSAERTGGSVSTLTIQRTQQEDSAVYLCASSYLAGGPDTQYFGPGTRLTVL.